Sequencing of this TCR beta chain was carried out in a study of brain T cells in children with intractable seizures. This clone appeared a single time. The CDR3 is made up of 17 amino acids. In germline, CDR1 is SGDLS, CDR2 YYNGEE. Trimming at V came to 7 bases and at J to 2 bases, leaving 7 bases not matched to a gene. Some clones are missing from TCRdb's copy, which holds only in-frame ones; the method was immunoSEQ multiplex PCR. Of about 340,000 clones listed, over 90% are singletons. The time point is: blood from clinic visit 5 months post-surgery; TSC patient then seizure free. The material sequenced was peripheral blood, taken more than 4 months after surgery. The receptor was derived from a boy under two years old with tuberous sclerosis and intractable seizures. The V and J genes are TRBV9 and TRBJ2-2, with TRBD2 matching 14 bases. The chain's CDR3 is CASAGLAGGLNTGELFF. CDR3 in DNA: TGTGCCAGCGCAGGACTAGCGGGGGGTTTAAACACCGGGGAGCTGTTTTTT.